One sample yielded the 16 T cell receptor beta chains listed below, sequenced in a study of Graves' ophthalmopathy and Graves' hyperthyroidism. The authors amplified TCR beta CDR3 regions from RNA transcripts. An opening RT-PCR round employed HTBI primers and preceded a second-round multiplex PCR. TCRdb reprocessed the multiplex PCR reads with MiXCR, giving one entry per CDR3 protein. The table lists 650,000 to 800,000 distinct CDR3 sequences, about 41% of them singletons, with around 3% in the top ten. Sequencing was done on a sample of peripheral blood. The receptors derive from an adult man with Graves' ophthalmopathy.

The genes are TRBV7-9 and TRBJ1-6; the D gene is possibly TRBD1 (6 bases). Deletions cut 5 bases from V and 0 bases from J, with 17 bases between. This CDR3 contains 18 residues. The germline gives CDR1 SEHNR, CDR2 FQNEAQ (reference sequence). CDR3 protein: CASSQDFLDSSYNSPLHF. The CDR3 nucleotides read TGTGCCAGCAGCCAAGATTTTTTGGACAGCTCCTATAATTCACCCCTCCACTTT.

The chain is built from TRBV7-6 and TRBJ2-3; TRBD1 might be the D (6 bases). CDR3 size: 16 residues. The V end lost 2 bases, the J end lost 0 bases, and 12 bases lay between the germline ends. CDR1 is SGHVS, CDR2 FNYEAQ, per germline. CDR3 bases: TGTGCCAGCAGCTTATTTGCAGGACAGAGCACAGATACGCAGTATTTT. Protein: CASSLFAGQSTDTQYF.

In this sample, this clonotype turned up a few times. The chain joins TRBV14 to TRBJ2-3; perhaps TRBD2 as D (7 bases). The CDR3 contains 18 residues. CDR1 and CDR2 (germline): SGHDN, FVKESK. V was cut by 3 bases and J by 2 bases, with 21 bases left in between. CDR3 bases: TGTGCCAGCAGCCAGGGGGTCGGGGGGCCCCTCGCCACAGATACGCAGTATTTT. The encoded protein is CASSQGVGGPLATDTQYF.

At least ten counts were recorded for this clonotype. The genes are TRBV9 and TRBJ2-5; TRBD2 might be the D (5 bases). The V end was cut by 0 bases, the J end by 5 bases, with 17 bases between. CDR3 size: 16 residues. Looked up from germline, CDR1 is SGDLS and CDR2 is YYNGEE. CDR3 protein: CASSVGEQLVGETQYF. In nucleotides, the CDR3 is TGTGCCAGCAGCGTAGGGGAGCAACTAGTCGGGGAGACCCAGTACTTC. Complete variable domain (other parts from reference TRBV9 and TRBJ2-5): DSGVTQTPKHLITATGQRVTLRCSPRSGDLSVYWYQQSLDQGLQFLIQYYNGEERAKGNILERFSAQQFPDLHSELNLSSLELGDSALYFCASSVGEQLVGETQYFGPGTRLLVL.

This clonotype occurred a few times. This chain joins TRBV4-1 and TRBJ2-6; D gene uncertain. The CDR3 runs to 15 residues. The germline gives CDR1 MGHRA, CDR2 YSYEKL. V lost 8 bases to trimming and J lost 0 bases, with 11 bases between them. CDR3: CASSRLSSGANVLTF. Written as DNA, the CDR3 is TGCGCCAGCTCGCGGCTGAGCTCTGGGGCCAACGTCCTGACTTTC.

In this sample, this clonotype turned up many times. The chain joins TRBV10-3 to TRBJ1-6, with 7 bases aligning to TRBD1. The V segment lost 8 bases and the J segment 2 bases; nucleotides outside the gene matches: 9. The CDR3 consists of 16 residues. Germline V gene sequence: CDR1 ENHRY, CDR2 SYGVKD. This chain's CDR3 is CAIAPTGSTYNSPLHF. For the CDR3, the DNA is TGTGCCATCGCCCCGACAGGGTCTACCTATAATTCACCCCTCCACTTT.

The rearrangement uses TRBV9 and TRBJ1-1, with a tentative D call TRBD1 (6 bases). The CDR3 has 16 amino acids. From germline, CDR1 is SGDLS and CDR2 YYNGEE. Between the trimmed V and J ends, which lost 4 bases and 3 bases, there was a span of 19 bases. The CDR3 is CASSNNRVRGDTEAFF. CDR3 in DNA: TGTGCCAGCAGCAACAACAGGGTCCGGGGGGACACTGAAGCTTTCTTT.

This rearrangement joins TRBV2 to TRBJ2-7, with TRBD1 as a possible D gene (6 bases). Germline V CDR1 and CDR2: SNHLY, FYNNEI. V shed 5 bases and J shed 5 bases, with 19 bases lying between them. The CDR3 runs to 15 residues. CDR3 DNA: TGTGCCAGCAGTTTATCGGGACATACGGCCCACGAGCAGTACTTC. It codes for CASSLSGHTAHEQYF.

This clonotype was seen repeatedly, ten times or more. Here the CDR3 reads CASSLAGTNYGYTF. CDR3 DNA: TGTGCCAGCAGCTTAGCCGGGACTAACTATGGCTACACCTTC. The V gene is TRBV7-9, the J gene TRBJ1-2; D ambiguous. The germline V gene encodes CDR1 SEHNR and CDR2 FQNEAQ (reference sequence). The CDR3 consists of 14 residues. The V and J ends lost 0 bases and 0 bases respectively, with 5 bases between them.

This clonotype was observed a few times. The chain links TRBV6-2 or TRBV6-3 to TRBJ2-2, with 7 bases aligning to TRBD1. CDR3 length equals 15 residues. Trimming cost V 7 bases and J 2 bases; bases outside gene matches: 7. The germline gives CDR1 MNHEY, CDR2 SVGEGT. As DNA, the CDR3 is TGTGCCAGCAACAGACAGGGTCTAAACACCGGGGAGCTGTTTTTT. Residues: CASNRQGLNTGELFF.

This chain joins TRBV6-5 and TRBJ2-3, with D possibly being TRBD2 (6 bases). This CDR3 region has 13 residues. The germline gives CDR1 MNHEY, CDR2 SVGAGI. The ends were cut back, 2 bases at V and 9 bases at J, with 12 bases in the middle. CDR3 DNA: TGTGCCAGCAGTTACGGAGTGGGAGGCACGCAGTATTTT. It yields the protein CASSYGVGGTQYF.

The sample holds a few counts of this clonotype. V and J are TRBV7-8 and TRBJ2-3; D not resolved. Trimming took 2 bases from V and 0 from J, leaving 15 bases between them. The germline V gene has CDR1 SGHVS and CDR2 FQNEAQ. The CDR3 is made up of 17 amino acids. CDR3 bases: TGTGCCAGCAGCTTATTAGTGGGCGGCTCTAGCACAGATACGCAGTATTTT. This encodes CASSLLVGGSSTDTQYF.

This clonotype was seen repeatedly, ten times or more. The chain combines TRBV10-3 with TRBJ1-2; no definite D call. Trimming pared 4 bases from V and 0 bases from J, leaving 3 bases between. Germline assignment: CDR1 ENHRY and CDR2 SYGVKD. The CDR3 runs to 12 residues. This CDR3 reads CAISAPNYGYTF. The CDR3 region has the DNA TGTGCCATCAGTGCCCCTAACTATGGCTACACCTTC.

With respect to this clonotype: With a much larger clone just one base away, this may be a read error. Here the CDR3 reads CASGPTQGSSYNEQFF. The CDR3 DNA is TGTGCCAGCGGCCCAACACAAGGCAGCTCCTACAATGAGCAGTTCTTC. This chain uses TRBV7-9 with TRBJ2-1; no definite D call. The V end lost 8 bases, the J end lost 0 bases, and 17 bases lay between the germline ends. Germline CDR1 and CDR2: SEHNR and FQNEAQ (reference sequence). This CDR3 spans 16 amino acids.

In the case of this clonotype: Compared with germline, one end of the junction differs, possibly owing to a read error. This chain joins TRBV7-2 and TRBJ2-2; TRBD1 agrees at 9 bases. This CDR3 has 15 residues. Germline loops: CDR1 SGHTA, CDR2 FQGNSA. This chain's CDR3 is CASSRDRVGTEELFF. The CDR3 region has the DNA TGTGCCAGCAGCCGGGACAGGGTGGGAACCGAGGAGCTGTTTTTT.

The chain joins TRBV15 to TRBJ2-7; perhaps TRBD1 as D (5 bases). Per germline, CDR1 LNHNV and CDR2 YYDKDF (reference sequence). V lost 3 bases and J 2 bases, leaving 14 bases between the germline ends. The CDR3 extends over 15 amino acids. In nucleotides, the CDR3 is TGTGCCACCAGCAGCCACTCGGACATGACCTACGAGCAGTACTTC. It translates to CATSSHSDMTYEQYF.